The next 4 T cell receptor beta chains were all read from a single sample in a study of OX40 agonist ivuxolimab in advanced cancers. The library was obtained by the immunoSEQ multiplex PCR assay. Here the immuneACCESS table is served through TCRdb, limited to in-frame sequences with V and J called. Missing clones are a known gap in these copies; in checked studies unresolved V genes cover under half, and the rest lacks a known reason. In all, the sample holds about 70,000 clones, and around 88% of those were seen once. The top ten clones comprise 2% to 2.5% of the sample. The material sequenced was CD4+ or CD8+ T cells sorted from blood, taken in a trial of the OX40 agonist ivuxolimab. The receptors were gathered from an adult with an advanced solid tumor such as melanoma, head and neck, liver or kidney cancer.

A single count supports this clone. The chain recombines TRBV10-3 with TRBJ2-5; D unclear. This CDR3 has 12 amino acids. Germline values: CDR1 ENHRY, CDR2 SYGVKD. The germline V and J ends were trimmed by 0 bases and 5 bases, with 4 bases remaining between them. CDR3 nucleotide sequence: TGTGCCATCAGTGAGTCTGCGGAGACCCAGTACTTC. Protein sequence: CAISESAETQYF.

The chain recombines TRBV7-2 with TRBJ2-7; D remains unclear. Germline CDR1 is SGHTA and CDR2 is FQGNSA. The CDR3 has 15 residues. The V end lost 2 bases, the J end lost 0 bases, and 11 bases lay between the germline ends. The CDR3 region has the DNA TGTGCCAGCAGCTTAAGTCAGGAGAGCTCCTACGAGCAGTACTTC. As protein: CASSLSQESSYEQYF.

The V and J genes are TRBV4-2 and TRBJ2-3, with 12 positions matching TRBD2. CDR1 is LGHNA, CDR2 YNFKEQ, per germline. Trimming cost V 1 base and J 9 bases; bases outside gene matches: 8. The CDR3 runs to 16 residues. The CDR3 here is CASSQVTSGGSSTQYF. CDR3 nucleotides: TGTGCCAGCAGCCAAGTAACTAGCGGGGGGTCTAGCACGCAGTATTTT.

The rearrangement uses TRBV7-6 and TRBJ2-2; D possibly corresponds to TRBD1 (5 bases). The germline V gene encodes CDR1 SGHVS and CDR2 FNYEAQ. Trimming pared 5 bases from V and 1 base from J, leaving 14 bases between. The CDR3 sequence is 16 residues long. The CDR3 is CASSPRQGLNTGELFF. The CDR3 DNA follows: TGTGCCAGCAGCCCACGCCAGGGCTTGAACACCGGGGAGCTGTTTTTT.